The present TCR beta chain was sequenced within a study of shared T cell receptors in the human thymus. TCRdb keeps only in-frame clones here, not all; method: immunoSEQ multiplex PCR. The sample consists of some 700,000 clones, 80% to 90% of them appearing once. This sample was shared with a second study, whose subject was human thymus T cells. That report adds: Corrective heart surgery yielded resections, and these provided the thymus tissue.

What was sequenced was thymocytes. The sequence was collected from a girl under two years old with a congenital heart defect.

CDR3 coding DNA: TGTGCCAGCAGCTTTAGGACAGGGGTCCTTGCATCCTCTGGAAACACCATATATTTT. It yields the protein CASSFRTGVLASSGNTIYF. The chain links TRBV5-6 to TRBJ1-3; 9 bases are shared with TRBD1. Unmatched junction bases numbered 12, after V lost 2 bases and J lost 0 bases. Germline values: CDR1 SGHDT, CDR2 YYEEEE. CDR3 length: 19 residues. The variable domain in full, completed from reference TRBV5-6 and TRBJ1-3, reads DAGVTQSPTHLIKTRGQQVTLRCSPKSGHDTVSWYQQALGQGPQFIFQYYEEEERQRGNFPDRFSGHQFPNYSSELNVNALLLGDSALYLCASSFRTGVLASSGNTIYFGEGSWLTVV.